This TCR beta chain was sequenced during a study of blood T cell repertoires in COVID-19 (dated by TCRdb to about 2020). Broadly, across the study: The collaborator samples originated in the United States, Italy and Spain and spanned the acute and convalescent phases of COVID-19. The material from the prospective study consisted of cDNA or gDNA derived from T cells, B-cell-depleted T cells, or PBMCs. Subjects who had been exposed to COVID-19, were actively infected with it, or had recovered from it provided the deeply sampled blood TCRbeta repertoires that made up the dataset. The repertoires were made available in a free public database intended to serve as a resource for research on the immune response to SARS-CoV-2. The samples were drawn from the first 160 participants of the ongoing ImmuneRACE study and from 950 to 1,500 subjects provided by 6 global collaborators. A de-identified subject ID, COVID-19 status, age in years and sex were almost always included in the sample metadata. HLA class I and class II types, where available, came from metadata supplied by the sample provider rather than from assay-based typing. What the research found in general, with its limitations: How much clinical and demographic metadata was included differed by source and by participant, and the metadata was provided uncurated.

TCRbeta CDR3 regions were amplified from genomic DNA using the immunoSEQ Assay, a bias-controlled multiplex PCR. From the authors' description of their analysis: The number of nucleated cells in each sample was estimated from the amplification of reference gene primers within the assay. To quantify the absolute abundance of each unique TCRbeta CDR3 rearrangement, sequence reads were collapsed and filtered. For each sample, productive Simpson clonality was calculated as the square root of Simpson's diversity index across productive rearrangements. The table was pulled from immuneACCESS by TCRdb, which kept in-frame rearrangements only. Such tables lose some clones; where checked, under half of the loss comes from unresolved V genes, and the rest has no known cause. Clonal size and the V and J genes are those of that table, whereas D and trimming came from the DNA. This sample comprises 200,000 to 250,000 clones, 86% of them detected only once. The top ten clones comprise roughly an eighth of the sample.

Via the germline V gene (reference sequence), CDR1 is LNHDA and CDR2 SQIVND. The CDR3 starts with the cysteine, ends with the phenylalanine, and has 14 residues. Of all the DNA, just the CDR3 is kept, 42 bases in frame from base 1. Trimming removed 6 bases from V and 2 bases from J, leaving 11 bases between the germline ends. Whole blood was collected in K2EDTA tubes by collaborating institutions according to the institutions' own protocols. For TCRbeta analysis, collaborator samples were shipped as frozen whole blood, as isolated PBMCs, or as DNA extracted from either sample type. Remarks on this clone: Its recognized antigen is unknown. One base away there is no much larger clone; base qualities are not given.

This receptor chain uses TRBV19 and TRBJ1-5; the D gene is possibly TRBD1, with 6 bases matching. The clonotype was recovered from a man aged 80 or over with acute or convalescent COVID-19. Sequencing was carried out using peripheral blood. The CDR3 reads as follows: CASRRPGGNQPQHF. At the DNA level, the sequence is TGTGCCAGTAGGCGGCCAGGGGGCAATCAGCCCCAGCATTTT.